This TCR beta chain emerged from a study of blood T cell repertoires in COVID-19. Study details: Acute and convalescent COVID-19 samples came from the United States, Italy and Spain. T cells, B-cell-depleted T cells, or PBMCs supplied cDNA or gDNA.

The CDR3 spans 15 residues. The V gene lost 5 bases and the J gene lost 2 bases, with 14 bases spanning the gap. CDR1 and CDR2 (germline): LGHNT, FRNRAP. In the study's own analysis: The assay estimated nucleated cells by amplifying reference gene primers. Generated by immunoSEQ multiplex PCR, the TCRdb table keeps only in-frame clones and is missing some. V and J calls and clone size come straight from that table; D and trimming were deduced from the DNA. This sample has about 68,000 clones; 65% to 90% occur once, and the top ten carry around 1.4%. The V gene is TRBV12-5, the J gene TRBJ2-3; D perhaps matches TRBD2 (6 bases). Sequenced: peripheral blood. This sequence was found in a woman between 55 and 75 years old with acute or convalescent COVID-19. This CDR3 reads CASGTPWGVTDTQYF. The CDR3 bases are TGTGCTAGTGGTACTCCCTGGGGGGTCACAGATACGCAGTATTTT.